This paragraph covers one T cell receptor (beta chain) sequence. In Seattle, patients joined the study during active infection and were tracked longitudinally. The data are from a study of blood T cell repertoires in COVID-19. Study context: Nucleic acid was either cDNA or gDNA, and it came from T cells, B-cell-depleted T cells, or PBMCs.

Clones were sequenced by immunoSEQ multiplex PCR, and TCRdb holds only the in-frame ones, with some missing. This repertoire shows around 430,000 clones, 70% to 90% found once; its top ten account for 10% to 15%. Sequencing used peripheral blood. The TCR comes from a woman aged 50 to 60 with COVID-19, enrolled during active disease.

The CDR3, as DNA: TGTGCCAGCAGCCATACCGACAGGGTTGAGACCCAGTACTTC. Translation: CASSHTDRVETQYF. The chain is built from TRBV27 and TRBJ2-5; the match to TRBD1 covers 7 bases. With V trimmed by 6 bases and J by 5 bases, 9 bases remained unmatched. The length of the CDR3 is 14 residues. Germline V gene data show CDR1 as MNHEY and CDR2 as SMNVEV (reference sequence).